These T cell receptor beta chains were read from a single sample in a study of T cell clones after liver transplantation. Using immunoSEQ multiplex PCR, the repertoire was profiled, and TCRdb retains in-frame clones only, with some absent. This table holds roughly 100,000 clones, 82% found once. Material: CD4+ T cells from blood, obtained before liver transplant. These TCRs come from a human donor who received a liver transplant. CDR3s include the opening cysteine and the closing phenylalanine or tryptophan. D genes are given only for firm matches.

>TRBJ1-1|NA|TRBV19
CASSIFTDPFANTEAFF
>TRBJ1-2|TRBD1|TRBV6-6
CASSKGTGVLNYGYTF
>TRBJ2-7|NA|TRBV5-4
CASSQPGRTRGEQYF
>TRBJ2-1|TRBD2|TRBV5-1
CASREGRAGDRNEQFF
>TRBJ1-5|NA|TRBV6-1
CASSEAPPQHF
>TRBJ1-1|NA|TRBV11-3
CASSSDEGGTEAFF
>TRBJ1-1|NA|TRBV19
CASRPRGQRSTEAFF
>TRBJ1-2|NA|TRBV5-5
CASSLDSTNGYTF
>TRBJ1-1|NA|TRBV18
CASSSANTEAFF
>TRBJ1-1|NA|TRBV6-5
CASSYWGEGTEAFF
>TRBJ2-1|TRBD2|TRBV19
CASSEREAYYNEQFF
>TRBJ2-7|TRBD1|TRBV4-1
CASSQGTGQIYEQYF
>TRBJ1-5|NA|TRBV30
CAFDPGDHSNQPQHF
>TRBJ1-5|TRBD1|TRBV6-7
CASSYSGQGPRYSNQPQHF
>TRBJ2-1|TRBD1|TRBV5-4
CASSRRQGYNEQFF
>TRBJ2-1|TRBD1|TRBV5-1
CASSAGQGAYNEQFF
>TRBJ1-1|NA|TRBV7-6
CASSLKAGSNTEAFF
>TRBJ2-1|NA|TRBV14
CASSQAPSRSPYNEQFF
>TRBJ2-5|TRBD1|TRBV7-2
CASSLTRQGSETQYF
>TRBJ1-1|NA|TRBV7-9
CASSLGGDTAEAFF
>TRBJ1-4|TRBD1|TRBV7-2
CASSLALGQGPEKLFF
>TRBJ2-5|TRBD2|TRBV19
CASNVAGGLGETQYF
>TRBJ2-3|TRBD1|TRBV7-3
CASSPGQKATDTQYF
>TRBJ2-1|NA|TRBV15
CATSRDHLDNEQFF
>TRBJ2-7|NA|TRBV5-1
CASSLGSGFFEQYF
>TRBJ2-7|TRBD2|TRBV6-6
CASSSKGLAGTYEQYF
>TRBJ2-3|NA|TRBV7-3
CASSLLGIRVSTDTQYF
>TRBJ1-6|TRBD1|TRBV30
CACRQGQYLSPLHF
>TRBJ2-5|NA|TRBV7-3
CASSWSVQETQYF
>TRBJ2-5|TRBD2|TRBV7-3
CASSSSGTTGGTQYF